This T cell receptor (beta chain) originates from a study of blood T cell repertoires in COVID-19. Study at large: Collection of acute and convalescent COVID-19 samples took place in the United States, Italy and Spain.

CDR1 and CDR2 from the germline V gene are KGHDR and SFDVKD. CDR3 size: 18 residues. V shed 4 bases, J shed 2 bases, and the junction held 15 bases outside the gene matches. Sequenced by immunoSEQ multiplex PCR; TCRdb stores in-frame clones only, minus some. The table shows 270,000 or so clones, with roughly 91% occurring only once. Specimen: peripheral blood. This clonotype originated in a woman younger than 45 with COVID-19, enrolled during active disease. The chain combines TRBV24-1 with TRBJ1-1; 7 bases fit TRBD1. The CDR3 spells CATSDLFRRDRGNTEAFF. In DNA form, the CDR3 reads TGTGCCACCAGTGACCTTTTTAGACGGGACAGAGGAAACACTGAAGCTTTCTTT.